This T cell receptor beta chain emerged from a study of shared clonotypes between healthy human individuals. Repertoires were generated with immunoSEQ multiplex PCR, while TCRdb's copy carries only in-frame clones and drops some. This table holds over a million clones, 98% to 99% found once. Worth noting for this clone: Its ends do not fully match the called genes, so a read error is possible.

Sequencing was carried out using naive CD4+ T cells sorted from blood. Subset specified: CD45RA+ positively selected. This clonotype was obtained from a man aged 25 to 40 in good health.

The DNA for the CDR3 is TGTGCCAGCAGGGGGGGCCGGGTCAATGGGCAGTTCTTC. As protein: CASRGGRVNGQFF. This chain links TRBV6-5 with TRBJ2-1; the D call may be TRBD1 or TRBD2 (6 bases each). This CDR3 is 13 amino acids long. Germline assignment: CDR1 MNHEY and CDR2 SVGAGI.